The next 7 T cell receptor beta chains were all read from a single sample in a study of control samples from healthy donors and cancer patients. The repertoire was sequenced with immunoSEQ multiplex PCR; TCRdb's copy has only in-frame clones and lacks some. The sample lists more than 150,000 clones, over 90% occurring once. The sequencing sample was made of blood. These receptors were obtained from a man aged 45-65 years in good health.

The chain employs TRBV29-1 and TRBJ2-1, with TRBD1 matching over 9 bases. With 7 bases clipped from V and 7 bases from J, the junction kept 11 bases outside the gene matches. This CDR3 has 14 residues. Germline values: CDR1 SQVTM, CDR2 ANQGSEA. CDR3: CSAGTGTWGNEQFF. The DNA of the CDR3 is TGCAGCGCAGGGACAGGGACTTGGGGGAATGAGCAGTTCTTC.

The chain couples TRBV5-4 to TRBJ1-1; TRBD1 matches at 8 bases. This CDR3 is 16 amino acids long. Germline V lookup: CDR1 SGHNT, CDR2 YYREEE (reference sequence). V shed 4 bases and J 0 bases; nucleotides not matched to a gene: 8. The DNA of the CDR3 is TGTGCCAGCAGCCTCCGGACAGGGTCTATGAACACTGAAGCTTTCTTT. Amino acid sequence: CASSLRTGSMNTEAFF.

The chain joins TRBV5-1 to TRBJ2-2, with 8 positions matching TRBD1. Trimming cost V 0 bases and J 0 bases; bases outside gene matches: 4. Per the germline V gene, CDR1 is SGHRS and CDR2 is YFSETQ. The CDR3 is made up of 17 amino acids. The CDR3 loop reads CASSLAMTGANTGELFF. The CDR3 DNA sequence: TGCGCCAGCAGCTTGGCGATGACAGGGGCGAACACCGGGGAGCTGTTTTTT. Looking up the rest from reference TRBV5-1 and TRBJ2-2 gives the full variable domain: KAGVTQTPRYLIKTRGQQVTLSCSPISGHRSVSWYQQTPGQGLQFLFEYFSETQRNKGNFPGRFSGRQFSNSRSEMNVSTLELGDSALYLCASSLAMTGANTGELFFGEGSRLTVL.

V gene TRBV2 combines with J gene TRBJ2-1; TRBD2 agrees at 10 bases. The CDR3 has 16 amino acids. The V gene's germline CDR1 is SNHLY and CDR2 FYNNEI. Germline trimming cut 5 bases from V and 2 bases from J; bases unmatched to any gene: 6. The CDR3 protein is CASSFLAGGPYNEQFF. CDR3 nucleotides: TGTGCCAGCAGTTTTTTAGCGGGAGGACCCTACAATGAGCAGTTCTTC.

In DNA, the CDR3 is TGTGCCTGGTCCCGGGACGTATCACCCCTCCACTTT. Translating it yields CAWSRDVSPLHF. This chain connects TRBV30 to TRBJ1-6; TRBD1 is a possible D gene (5 bases). Per germline, CDR1 GTSNPN and CDR2 SVGIG (reference sequence). The CDR3 covers 12 residues. Trimming removed 5 bases at V and 10 bases at J, with 12 bases between.

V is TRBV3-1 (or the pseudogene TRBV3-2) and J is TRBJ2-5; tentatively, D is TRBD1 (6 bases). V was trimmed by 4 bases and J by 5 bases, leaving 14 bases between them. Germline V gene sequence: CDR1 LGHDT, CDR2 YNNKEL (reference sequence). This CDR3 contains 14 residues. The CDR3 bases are TGTGCCAGCAGCCGGAGGACAGTGGGGGAGACCCAGTACTTC. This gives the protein CASSRRTVGETQYF.

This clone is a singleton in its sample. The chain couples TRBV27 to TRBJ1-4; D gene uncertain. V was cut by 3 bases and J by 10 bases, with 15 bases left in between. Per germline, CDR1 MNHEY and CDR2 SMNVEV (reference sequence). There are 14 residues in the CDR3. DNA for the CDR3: TGTGCCAGCAGTTTTGTCTTAGCGGAATCAAAACTGTTTTTT. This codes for CASSFVLAESKLFF.